A selection of T cell receptor beta chains follows, all from one sample in a study of identical twins. Using its own MiXCR run on the 5' RACE reads, TCRdb lists one record per CDR3 protein. Seen here are more than 1.5 million distinct CDR3 sequences, 32% observed once, and the top ten hold more than 0.25%. The sequenced material came from cord blood. Source of these receptors: a newborn girl in good health. Each CDR3 is given with its conserved first and last residue. Each record gives: J gene, clone size, V gene, D gene, CDR3 length, CDR3 DNA, CDR3 protein. A D gene is named only where the DNA matches it firmly. The size of a clone is reported for some rows only, either as once, few or many, or as a class for expanded clones.

TRBJ1-4,.,TRBV28,.,17,TGTGCCAGCAGTCCCCAGGGGTATGGAAGAACTAATGAAAAACTGTTTTTT,CASSPQGYGRTNEKLFF
TRBJ1-2,few,TRBV3-1,TRBD1,15,TGTGCCAGCAGCGCGGGGACAGAGGGTAACTATGGCTACACCTTC,CASSAGTEGNYGYTF
TRBJ2-7,.,TRBV11-2,.,15,TGTGCCAGCAGCCCATGGACTATTCACTCCTACGAGCAGTACTTC,CASSPWTIHSYEQYF
TRBJ2-1,few,TRBV29-1,.,16,TGCAGCGTTGAAGATATAGTAGCGGAGACCTACAATGAGCAGTTCTTC,CSVEDIVAETYNEQFF
TRBJ2-2,.,TRBV4-1,TRBD2,18,TGCGCCAGCAGCAAACTAGCGGGAGTCTCTGGAAACACCGGGGAGCTGTTTTTT,CASSKLAGVSGNTGELFF
TRBJ2-3,.,TRBV27,TRBD2,18,TGTGCCAGCAGGTTTAACCCCGTAGCGGGACTAAGCACAGATACGCAGTATTTT,CASRFNPVAGLSTDTQYF
TRBJ1-5,many,TRBV6-2/TRBV6-3,TRBD1,15,TGTGCCAGCAGTTACCGGGACAGGGGCAATCAGCCCCAGCATTTT,CASSYRDRGNQPQHF
TRBJ2-7,few,TRBV12-3/TRBV12-4,TRBD2,16,TGTGCCAGCAGTTTAGCGCCTAGCGGGAACTCCTACGAGCAGTACTTC,CASSLAPSGNSYEQYF
TRBJ2-4,many,TRBV11-2,.,16,TGTGCCAGCAGCTTAGGTCGGCAGGACTTCAAAAACATTCAGTACTTC,CASSLGRQDFKNIQYF
TRBJ2-3,.,TRBV29-1,TRBD1,16,TGCAGCGTTGAAGGGGACAGGGGAGGTAGCACAGATACGCAGTATTTT,CSVEGDRGGSTDTQYF
TRBJ2-7,.,TRBV5-6,.,14,TGTGCCAGCAGCTTGCACGGAAGGCCCTACGAGCAGTACTTC,CASSLHGRPYEQYF
TRBJ2-7,.,TRBV7-7,.,13,TGTGCCAGCAGCTTAGAGATCACCTACGAGCAGTACTTC,CASSLEITYEQYF
TRBJ2-3,.,TRBV28,TRBD2,15,TGTGCCAGCAGTTTCGGCGGGAGGGAAATCGATACGCAGTATTTT,CASSFGGREIDTQYF
TRBJ2-5,once,TRBV7-2,.,15,TGTGCCAGCAGCTTTGGAGGGAGTTGGGGAGAGACCCAGTACTTC,CASSFGGSWGETQYF
TRBJ1-1,.,TRBV7-9,.,14,TGTGCCAGCAGCGAACCAGGGGTTGGGACTGGAGCTTTCTTT,CASSEPGVGTGAFF
TRBJ2-1,.,TRBV5-6,TRBD1,16,TGTGCCAGCAGCCCGCCCAAAGGGACAGGCTACAATGAGCAGTTCTTC,CASSPPKGTGYNEQFF
TRBJ2-3,.,TRBV5-1,TRBD2,17,TGCGCCAGCAGTTCGGGCGGAAGCGGGAGGGCCTCAGATACGCAGTATTTT,CASSSGGSGRASDTQYF
TRBJ2-3,few,TRBV6-1,.,14,TGTGCCAGCAGTGAGATGGGGGGCACAGATACGCAGTATTTT,CASSEMGGTDTQYF
TRBJ2-7,few,TRBV3-1,TRBD2,17,TGTGCCAGCAGCCATTACGCTAGCGGGAGGGCCTCCTACGAGCAGTACTTC,CASSHYASGRASYEQYF
TRBJ2-1,few,TRBV4-1,TRBD1,15,TGCGCCAGCAGCCAGGTGGGACAGGGTATCGATGAGCAGTTCTTC,CASSQVGQGIDEQFF
TRBJ2-2,few,TRBV25-1,TRBD1,12,TGTGCCAGCGCACAGGGGTTCGGGGAGCTGTTTTTT,CASAQGFGELFF
TRBJ2-7,.,TRBV6-1,TRBD2,15,TGTGCCAGCAGTGAAGGTGCTAGCGGGTTGGGCGAGCAGTACTTC,CASSEGASGLGEQYF